This T cell receptor (beta chain) was recovered during a study of OX40 agonist ivuxolimab in advanced cancers. Here immunoSEQ multiplex PCR was the method, and the copy in TCRdb shows in-frame clones only, minus some. This table holds 53,000 or so clones, about 82% found once. Study-level results: The CD4+ and CD8+ T cells in the blood had expanded clonally by week 6 at 0.1 to 3.0 mg/kg.

Per the germline V gene, CDR1 is GTSNPN and CDR2 is SVGIG (reference sequence). Trimming took off 0 bases at V and 1 base at J, with 10 bases between the two ends. This CDR3 region has 15 residues. Remarks on this clone: No antigen is known for it.

The origin of this receptor is an adult with an advanced solid tumor such as melanoma, head and neck, liver or kidney cancer. V usage is TRBV30 and J usage is TRBJ2-4; D unclear. The sequenced sample was CD4+ or CD8+ T cells sorted from blood, obtained in a trial of the OX40 agonist ivuxolimab. CDR3 in DNA: TGTGCCTGGAGTGTACAATCCGGGGCCAAAAACATTCAGTACTTC. Translating gives CAWSVQSGAKNIQYF.